The entry below describes one T cell receptor beta chain. These data belong to a study of cytomegalovirus exposure and HLA in healthy donors. The PCR was carried out with 60 Vbeta primers and 13 Jbeta primers. Repertoires were generated with immunoSEQ multiplex PCR, while TCRdb's copy carries only in-frame clones and drops some. Its clone listing holds 90,000 to 150,000 clones. The CDR3 extends over 15 amino acids. V was trimmed by 3 bases and J by 3 bases, leaving 16 bases between them. Germline V gives CDR1 SGHRS, CDR2 YFSETQ. The sequencing input was PBMCs. The V call is TRBV5-1, the J call TRBJ2-7; the D gene is possibly TRBD1 (6 bases). This TCR was recovered from a man aged 18 to 35 in good health and CMV-seronegative. The DNA for the CDR3 is TGCGCCAGCAGCTGGGACACCTTAACTCTCTACGAGCAGTACTTC. Protein product: CASSWDTLTLYEQYF.